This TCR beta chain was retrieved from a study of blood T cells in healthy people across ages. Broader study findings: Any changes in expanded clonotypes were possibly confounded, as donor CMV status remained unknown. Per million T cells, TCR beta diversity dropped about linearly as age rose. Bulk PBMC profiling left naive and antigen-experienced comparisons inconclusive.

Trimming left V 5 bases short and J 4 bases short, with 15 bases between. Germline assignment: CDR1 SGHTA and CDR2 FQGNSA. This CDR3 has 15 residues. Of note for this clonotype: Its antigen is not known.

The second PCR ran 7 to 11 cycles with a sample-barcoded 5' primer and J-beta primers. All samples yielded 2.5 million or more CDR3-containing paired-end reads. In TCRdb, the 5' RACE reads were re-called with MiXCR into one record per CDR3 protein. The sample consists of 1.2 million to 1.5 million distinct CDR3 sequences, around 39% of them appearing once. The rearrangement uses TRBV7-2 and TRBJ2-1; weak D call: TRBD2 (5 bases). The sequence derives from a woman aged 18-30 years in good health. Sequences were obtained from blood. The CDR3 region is CASSLHGLDYNEQFF. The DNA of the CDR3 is TGTGCCAGCAGCCTCCACGGACTTGATTACAATGAGCAGTTCTTC.